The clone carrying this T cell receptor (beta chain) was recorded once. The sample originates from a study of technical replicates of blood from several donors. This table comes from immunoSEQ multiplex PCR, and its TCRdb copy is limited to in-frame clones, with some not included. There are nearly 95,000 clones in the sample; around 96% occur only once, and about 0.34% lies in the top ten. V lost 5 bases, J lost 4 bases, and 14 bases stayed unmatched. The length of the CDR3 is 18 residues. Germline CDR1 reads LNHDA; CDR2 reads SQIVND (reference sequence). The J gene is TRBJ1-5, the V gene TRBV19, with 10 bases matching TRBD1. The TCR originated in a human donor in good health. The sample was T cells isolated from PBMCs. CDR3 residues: CASSLIVFLDRGNQPQHF. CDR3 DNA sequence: TGTGCCAGTAGTTTAATTGTATTCTTGGACAGGGGGAATCAGCCCCAGCATTTT. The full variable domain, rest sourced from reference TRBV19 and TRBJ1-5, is DGGITQSPKYLFRKEGQNVTLSCEQNLNHDAMYWYRQDPGQGLRLIYYSQIVNDFQKGDIAEGYSVSREKKESFPLTVTSAQKNPTAFYLCASSLIVFLDRGNQPQHFGDGTRLSIL.